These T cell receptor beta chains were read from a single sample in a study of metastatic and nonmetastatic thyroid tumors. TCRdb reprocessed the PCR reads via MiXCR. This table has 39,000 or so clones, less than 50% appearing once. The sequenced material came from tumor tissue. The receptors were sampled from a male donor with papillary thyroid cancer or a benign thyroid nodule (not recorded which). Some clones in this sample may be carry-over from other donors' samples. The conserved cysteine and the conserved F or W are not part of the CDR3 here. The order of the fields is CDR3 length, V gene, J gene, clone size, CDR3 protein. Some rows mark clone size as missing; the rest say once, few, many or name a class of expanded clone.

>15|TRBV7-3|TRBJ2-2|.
ASSLKGLAGGTGELF
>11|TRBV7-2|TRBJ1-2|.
ASSLGPDSGYT
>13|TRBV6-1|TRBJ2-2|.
ASSPVEGNTGELF
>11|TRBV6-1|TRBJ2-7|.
ASSEAGVHEQY
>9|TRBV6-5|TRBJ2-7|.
ASSYIDEQY
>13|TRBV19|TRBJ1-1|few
ASSMGTDANTEAF
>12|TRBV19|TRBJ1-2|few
ASSKPDRLDGYT
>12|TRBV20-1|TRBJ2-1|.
SGYDLGPSDEQF
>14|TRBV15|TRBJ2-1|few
ATGRPDKGPYNEQF
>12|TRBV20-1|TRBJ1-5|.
SASTVPGYQPQH
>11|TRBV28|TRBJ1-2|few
ASSRLGASGYT
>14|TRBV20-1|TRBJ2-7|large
SAFQLPEDRSYEQY
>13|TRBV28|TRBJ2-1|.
ASSRYGTGGNEQF
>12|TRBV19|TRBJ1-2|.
ASTPDRGTGGYT
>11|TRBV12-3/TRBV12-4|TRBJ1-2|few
ASSQQGTVGYT
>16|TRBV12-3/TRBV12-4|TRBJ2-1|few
ASSLGTSGSVKNNEQF
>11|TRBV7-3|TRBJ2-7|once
ASSLDRGLEQY
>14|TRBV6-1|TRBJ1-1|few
ASSEEAGGGNTEAF
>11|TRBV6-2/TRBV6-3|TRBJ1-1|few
ASTKLTNTEAF
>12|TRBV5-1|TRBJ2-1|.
ASSLASGWYEQF
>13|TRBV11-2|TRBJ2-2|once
ASRLRAFFTGELF
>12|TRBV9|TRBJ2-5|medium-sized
ASSTDLLQETQY
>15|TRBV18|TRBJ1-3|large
ASSLNEQGISGNTIY